This T cell receptor (beta chain) was sequenced in a study of blood T cell repertoires in COVID-19 (dated by TCRdb to between 2020 and 2021). About the full investigation: Samples covering the acute and convalescent phases of COVID-19 were provided by collaborators in the United States, Italy and Spain. The repertoires were made available in a free public database intended to serve as a resource for research on the immune response to SARS-CoV-2. The sample metadata nearly always contained a de-identified subject ID, COVID-19 status, age in years and sex. Where HLA class I and class II types were available, the types were taken from metadata supplied by the sample provider, not from assay-based typing. The material from the prospective study consisted of cDNA or gDNA derived from T cells, B-cell-depleted T cells, or PBMCs. The samples were drawn from the first 160 participants of the ongoing ImmuneRACE study and from 1,254 subjects provided by 6 global collaborators. Deeply sampled blood TCRbeta repertoires from subjects exposed to, actively infected with, or recovered from COVID-19 were included in the dataset. Paper-wide results and their limitations: How much clinical and demographic metadata was included differed by source and by participant, and the metadata was provided uncurated.

Inclusive of the bounding cysteine and phenylalanine, the CDR3 is 11 residues long. Left in the record is the CDR3 DNA by itself, 33 bases read in frame from the first base. The germline V gene yields SQVTM for CDR1 and ANQGSEA for CDR2. Between the V and J ends, shortened by 1 base and 8 bases respectively, the junction contains 8 bases. TCRbeta CDR3 regions were amplified from genomic DNA by means of the immunoSEQ Assay, a bias-controlled multiplex PCR. The authors processed their data as follows. Nucleated cell counts per sample were estimated from amplification of reference gene primers within the assay. To quantify the absolute abundance of each unique TCRbeta CDR3 rearrangement, sequence reads were collapsed and filtered. For each sample, productive Simpson clonality was calculated as the square root of Simpson's diversity index across productive rearrangements. TCRdb stores this immuneACCESS table with in-frame sequences only. Part of the clones is absent; in the studies checked, under half of the shortfall reflects unresolved V genes, and no reason is known for the rest. That table supplies the V and J calls and clone size; D and trimming were determined from the DNA. The sample table records roughly 210,000 clones; roughly nine tenths of these occur just once. Jointly, the top ten make up about 1.8% of the sample.

Collaborating institutions collected whole blood in K2EDTA tubes following their own protocols. For TCRbeta analysis, collaborator samples were shipped as frozen whole blood, as isolated PBMCs, or as DNA extracted from either sample type. On this clone: Which antigen it targets is not known. No qualities accompany the bases; no much larger clone lies one base away.

The sample comprised peripheral blood. The sequence was obtained from a man aged 65 to 79 with acute or convalescent COVID-19. The V and J segments used are TRBV29-1 and TRBJ1-1; TRBD1 is possibly the D segment (6 matching bases). The DNA reads TGCAGCGTTGAAGGGGGGCACGAAGCTTTCTTT. The resulting protein is CSVEGGHEAFF.